This paragraph reports one T cell receptor beta chain. As yet, its antigen is unknown. Treatment in this sample: roughly 10-day PBMC culture with coronavirus spike peptide pools or control peptides (ViraFEST assay). From the unexposed donor, CD4+ T cells were collected ahead of the COVID-19 pandemic (2011-2018). If enough cells were available, CD4+ T cells from unexposed donors were probed with SARS-CoV-2 S/N and four cold-coronavirus spikes. An Oncomine TCR Beta short-read assay was used to sequence the DNA from cultured CD4+ T cells. Extraction of genomic DNA was performed on cultured CD4+ T cells. TCRdb passed the PCR reads through MiXCR, listing each CDR3 protein once. The sample includes approximately 7,600 distinct CDR3 sequences, roughly 50% of them seen just once. These data come from a study of vaccination and CD4 T cells after COVID-19. Study at large: Cells were stimulated with overlapping spike peptides from SARS-CoV-2, HCoV-NL63, HCoV-OC43 and HCoV-229E.

Broader study findings: Going from roughly 21 to 40, median SARS-CoV-2-reactive clonotypes did not rise significantly.

Trimming left V 5 bases short and J 9 bases short, with 13 bases between. Germline values: CDR1 SGHTA, CDR2 FQGNSA. The CDR3 is made up of 12 amino acids. What was sequenced was CD4+ T cells from blood, cultured in vitro. The chain joins TRBV7-2 to TRBJ2-5; D perhaps matches TRBD2 (6 bases). The TCR was taken from a human donor in good health. The CDR3: CASSTGSGPQYF. In DNA, the CDR3 is TGTGCCAGCAGCACCGGGAGCGGGCCCCAGTACTTC.